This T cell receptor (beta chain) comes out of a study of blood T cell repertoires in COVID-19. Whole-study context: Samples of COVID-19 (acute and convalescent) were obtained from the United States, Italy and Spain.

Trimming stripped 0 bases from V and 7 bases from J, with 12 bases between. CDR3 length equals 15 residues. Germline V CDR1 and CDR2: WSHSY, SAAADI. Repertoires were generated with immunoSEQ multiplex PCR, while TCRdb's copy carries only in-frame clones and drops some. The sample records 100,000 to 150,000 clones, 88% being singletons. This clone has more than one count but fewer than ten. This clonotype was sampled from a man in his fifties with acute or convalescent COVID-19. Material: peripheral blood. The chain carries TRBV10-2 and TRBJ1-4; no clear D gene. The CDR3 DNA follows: TGCGCCAGCAGTGAGTCGTGGGCCCGAAGTGAAAAACTGTTTTTT. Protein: CASSESWARSEKLFF.